A single sample is the source of the 22 T cell receptor beta chains below, sequenced in a study of cytomegalovirus exposure and HLA in healthy donors. PCR was performed using 60 Vbeta and 13 Jbeta primers. Sequencing used immunoSEQ multiplex PCR; TCRdb keeps in-frame clones, though not all of them. The sample contains approximately 180,000 clones, 60% to 80% of which appear only once. The sequenced sample consisted of PBMCs. Every receptor here comes from a man between 40 and 49 years old in good health and CMV-seropositive.

The chain couples TRBV6-1 to TRBJ1-3; D might be TRBD1 (5 bases). CDR1 and CDR2 from the germline V gene are MNHNS and SASEGT. This CDR3 has 16 residues. V gave up 0 bases and J gave up 3 bases, with 12 bases separating them. The CDR3: CASSEAGLGGGNTIYF. The CDR3 nucleotides are TGTGCCAGCAGTGAAGCGGGCCTCGGGGGTGGAAACACCATATATTTT.

This chain joins TRBV6-5 and TRBJ2-1; D is possibly TRBD2 (5 bases). Germline V lookup: CDR1 MNHEY, CDR2 SVGAGI. The CDR3 extends over 13 amino acids. Trimming took off 6 bases at V and 5 bases at J, with 11 bases between the two ends. The CDR3 region is CASRPPGNNEQFF. CDR3 coding DNA: TGTGCCAGCAGACCCCCGGGAAACAATGAGCAGTTCTTC.

This clone was recorded once. The J gene is TRBJ2-4, the V gene TRBV27, with TRBD1 as a possible D gene (6 bases). CDR3 length equals 15 residues. Germline V gene sequence: CDR1 MNHEY, CDR2 SMNVEV (reference sequence). V lost 5 bases and J 8 bases, leaving 19 bases between the germline ends. DNA of the CDR3: TGTGCCAGCAGTCGAGGGACATCAGGTCCAGACATTCAGTACTTC. Its protein product is CASSRGTSGPDIQYF.

The chain is built from TRBV5-1 and TRBJ1-2, with unresolved D. This CDR3 has 12 residues. V lost 0 bases and J 5 bases, leaving 5 bases between the germline ends. Germline V gene data show CDR1 as SGHRS and CDR2 as YFSETQ. Here the CDR3 DNA reads TGCGCCAGCAGCTTGGATAGTTATGGCTACACCTTC. This codes for CASSLDSYGYTF.

V usage is TRBV11-3 and J usage is TRBJ1-1, with 7 bases identical to TRBD1. This CDR3 spans 14 amino acids. V shed 5 bases and J 2 bases; nucleotides not matched to a gene: 5. Germline V CDR1 and CDR2: SGHNT, YENEEA. DNA of the CDR3: TGTGCCAGCAGCCGACAGGGAACCAACACTGAAGCTTTCTTT. This sequence encodes CASSRQGTNTEAFF. Based on the CDR3 plus reference TRBV11-3 and TRBJ1-1, the full variable domain is EAGVVQSPRYKIIEKKQPVAFWCNPISGHNTLYWYLQNLGQGPELLIRYENEEAVDDSQLPKDRFSAERLKGVDSTLKIQPAELGDSAVYLCASSRQGTNTEAFFGQGTRLTVV.

The chain has TRBV6-1 and TRBJ2-7, with D tentatively TRBD2 (5 bases). Germline-derived CDR1 and CDR2 are MNHNS and SASEGT. The CDR3 length is 14 residues. Trimming cost V 5 bases and J 3 bases, with 14 bases left between them. The CDR3 reads CASSQPGTHYEQYF. Here the CDR3 DNA reads TGTGCCAGCAGTCAACCGGGAACGCACTACGAGCAGTACTTC.

This rearrangement joins TRBV18 to TRBJ2-7; 8 nucleotides line up with TRBD1. The CDR3 covers 16 residues. With V trimmed by 3 bases and J by 5 bases, 12 bases remained unmatched. Per the germline V gene, CDR1 is KGHSH and CDR2 is LQKENI. CDR3 nucleotide sequence: TGTGCCAGCTCACCGCAACCCAGGACAGGGATCGACGAGCAGTACTTC. Protein sequence: CASSPQPRTGIDEQYF.

The chain couples TRBV7-9 to TRBJ2-3; 7 bases fit TRBD2. The trim removed 2 bases at V and 2 bases at J, leaving 7 bases unmatched. Germline CDR1 reads SEHNR; CDR2 reads FQNEAQ (reference sequence). This CDR3 contains 16 residues. CDR3 coding DNA: TGTGCCAGCAGCTTACGGGCGGGAGCCGACACAGATACGCAGTATTTT. Residues: CASSLRAGADTDTQYF.

This clone was found once. V and J are TRBV11-3 and TRBJ2-3; the match to TRBD2 covers 9 bases. In germline, CDR1 is SGHNT, CDR2 YENEEA. V was pared by 7 bases and J by 2 bases, with 13 bases of the junction left unmatched. The CDR3 totals 17 residues. The CDR3 reads CASTQGVLAGHTDTQYF. The CDR3 DNA sequence: TGTGCCAGCACCCAAGGGGTCCTAGCGGGACACACAGATACGCAGTATTTT.

This chain links TRBV7-3 with TRBJ2-3; 11 bases are a match to TRBD2. CDR1 and CDR2 from the germline V gene are SGHTA and FQGTGA. The CDR3 is made up of 16 amino acids. Trimming at V came to 5 bases and at J to 4 bases, leaving 8 bases not matched to a gene. The CDR3 DNA is TGTGCCAGCAGCCCGACTAGCGGGACGAGTTCAGATACGCAGTATTTT. This encodes CASSPTSGTSSDTQYF.

This chain uses TRBV5-1 with TRBJ2-7, with D perhaps matching TRBD1 (5 bases). Trimming removed 1 base from V and 2 bases from J, with 10 bases in between. This CDR3 is built from 14 residues. Germline CDR1 is SGHRS and CDR2 is YFSETQ. CDR3 coding DNA: TGCGCCAGCAGCTTGATGCAGGGCACCTACGAGCAGTACTTC. Its translation: CASSLMQGTYEQYF.

The rearrangement links TRBV18 to TRBJ2-7, with 7 bases identical to TRBD1. CDR3 length equals 13 residues. V lost 5 bases and J lost 2; bases outside the gene matches: 3. Germline V gene data show CDR1 as KGHSH and CDR2 as LQKENI. In nucleotides, the CDR3 is TGTGCCAGCTCAGGGGGACAGACCTACGAGCAGTACTTC. It translates to CASSGGQTYEQYF.

This chain uses TRBV5-1 with TRBJ2-1; TRBD2 aligns across 10 bases. The CDR3 is 15 amino acids. Trimming removed 3 bases from V and 5 bases from J; junction bases left unmatched: 5. The germline V gene encodes CDR1 SGHRS and CDR2 YFSETQ. The CDR3 DNA is TGCGCCAGCAGCTCCGCGGGACTAGCGAACAATGAGCAGTTCTTC. Amino acids: CASSSAGLANNEQFF.

The chain has TRBV10-3 and TRBJ2-7; 10 nucleotides line up with TRBD1. Per germline, CDR1 ENHRY and CDR2 SYGVKD. Trimming cost V 10 bases and J 4 bases; bases outside gene matches: 7. There are 13 residues in the CDR3. CDR3 protein: CATHGDRGYEQYF. CDR3 nucleotide sequence: TGTGCCACCCATGGGGACAGGGGTTACGAGCAGTACTTC.

J is TRBJ2-7 and V is TRBV4-1; the D gene is possibly TRBD1 (6 bases). V was cut by 1 base and J by 3 bases, with 13 bases left in between. There are 15 residues in the CDR3. Germline values: CDR1 MGHRA, CDR2 YSYEKL. In DNA form, the CDR3 reads TGCGCCAGCAGCCAAGGCAGGGGCTCCATCTACGAGCAGTACTTC. Translating it yields CASSQGRGSIYEQYF.

The V gene is TRBV28, the J gene TRBJ2-7; 9 bases line up with TRBD1. The CDR3 runs 13 residues. Losses at the gene ends were 6 bases for V and 7 bases for J; bases not matched to a gene: 7. Germline V CDR1 and CDR2: MDHEN, SYDVKM. CDR3 in amino acids: CASRMAGTGEQYF. The CDR3 region has the DNA TGTGCCAGCAGGATGGCCGGGACAGGGGAGCAGTACTTC.

V is TRBV10-1 and J is TRBJ2-7; tentative D call: TRBD1 (6 bases). V was shortened by 3 bases and J by 7 bases, with 16 bases between the two germline ends. Germline V CDR1 and CDR2: WNHNN, SYGVQD (reference sequence). The length of the CDR3 is 14 residues. CDR3 sequence: CASSESQGSREQYF. In nucleotides, the CDR3 is TGCGCCAGCAGTGAATCACAGGGTTCGAGGGAGCAGTACTTC.

Note on this clone: The junction departs from the called germline gene at one end, perhaps through a read error. The chain has TRBV2 and TRBJ1-2; D uncertain. From germline, CDR1 is SNHLY and CDR2 FYNNEI. This CDR3 is built from 14 residues. CDR3 protein: CASRFDGNNYGYTF. In nucleotides, the CDR3 is TGTGCCAGCAGGTTTGACGGTAATAACTATGGCTACACCTTT.

The chain is built from TRBV28 and TRBJ2-2; TRBD2 matches at 8 bases. Germline V gene sequence: CDR1 MDHEN, CDR2 SYDVKM. V shed 5 bases and J 0 bases; nucleotides not matched to a gene: 2. The length of the CDR3 is 15 residues. CDR3 sequence: CASSPAGANTGELFF. The CDR3 DNA is TGTGCCAGCAGTCCAGCGGGAGCGAACACCGGGGAGCTGTTTTTT.

This clone was recorded once. V gene TRBV19 combines with J gene TRBJ1-4; TRBD1 is a possible D gene (6 bases). The V end lost 6 bases, the J end lost 7 bases, and 21 bases lay between the germline ends. The length of the CDR3 is 16 residues. Germline V gives CDR1 LNHDA, CDR2 SQIVND (reference sequence). The CDR3 loop is CASSNVPGVIGEKLFF. In DNA, the CDR3 is TGTGCCAGTAGCAACGTCCCAGGGGTAATAGGTGAAAAACTGTTTTTT.

The chain carries TRBV18 and TRBJ2-5; D is undetermined. V was shortened by 6 bases and J by 1 base, with 9 bases between the two germline ends. CDR3 size: 13 residues. Germline V gene sequence: CDR1 KGHSH, CDR2 LQKENI. CDR3 in DNA: TGTGCCAGCTCCCCGATGGCCCAAGAGACCCAGTACTTC. Translated, it gives CASSPMAQETQYF.

The V and J genes are TRBV10-1 and TRBJ2-5; 11 nucleotides align to TRBD1. The DNA matches TRBJ2-7 better at its end, which makes the J call doubtful. Germline V gene sequence: CDR1 WNHNN, CDR2 SYGVQD (reference sequence). CDR3 size: 16 residues. The CDR3 bases are TGCGCCAGCAGTGAGAGGACAGGGGGCGCGACCTACGAGCAGTACTTC. Amino acids: CASSERTGGATYEQYF.